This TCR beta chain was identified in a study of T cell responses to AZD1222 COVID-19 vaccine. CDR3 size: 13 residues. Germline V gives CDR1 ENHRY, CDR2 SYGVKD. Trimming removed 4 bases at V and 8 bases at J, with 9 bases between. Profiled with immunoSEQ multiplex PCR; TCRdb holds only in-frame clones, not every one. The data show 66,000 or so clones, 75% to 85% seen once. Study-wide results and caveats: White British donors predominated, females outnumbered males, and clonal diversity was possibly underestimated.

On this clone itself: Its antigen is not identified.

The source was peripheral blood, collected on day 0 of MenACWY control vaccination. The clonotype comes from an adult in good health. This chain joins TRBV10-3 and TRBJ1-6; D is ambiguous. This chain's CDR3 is CAISGSEDSPLHF. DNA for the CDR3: TGTGCCATCAGTGGTTCGGAGGATTCACCCCTCCACTTT.